The 17 T cell receptor beta chains given below trace back to one sample, sequenced in a study of blood T cell repertoires in COVID-19. Clones were sequenced by immunoSEQ multiplex PCR, and TCRdb holds only the in-frame ones, with some missing. The sample consists of approximately 6,000 clones, roughly nine tenths of them appearing once. Input material: peripheral blood. The receptors shown here come from a human donor in a cohort sampled during active COVID-19.

The chain carries TRBV5-6 and TRBJ1-5, with D uncertain. Germline V lookup: CDR1 SGHDT, CDR2 YYEEEE. There are 16 residues in the CDR3. V dropped 4 bases and J dropped 2 bases, with 16 bases sitting between them. The CDR3 loop reads CASSLGPEVGNQPQHF. The CDR3 region has the DNA TGTGCCAGCAGCCTTGGGCCAGAAGTGGGCAATCAGCCCCAGCATTTT.

V is TRBV25-1 and J is TRBJ2-3, with D uncertain. V was trimmed by 4 bases and J by 0 bases, leaving 8 bases between them. Germline values: CDR1 MGHDK, CDR2 SYGVNS. The CDR3 extends over 14 amino acids. CDR3 in DNA: TGTGCCAGCAGTGCTCCCTTTAGCACAGATACGCAGTATTTT. It encodes CASSAPFSTDTQYF. Using reference TRBV25-1 and TRBJ2-3 for the parts outside the CDR3, the full variable domain is EADIYQTPRYLVIGTGKKITLECSQTMGHDKMYWYQQDPGMELHLIHYSYGVNSTEKGDLSSESTVSRIRTEHFPLTLESARPSHTSQYLCASSAPFSTDTQYFGPGTRLTVL.

The chain employs TRBV6-5 and TRBJ2-7, with D maybe TRBD2 (5 bases). CDR1 is MNHEY, CDR2 SVGAGI, per germline. The CDR3 contains 13 residues. V was trimmed by 2 bases and J by 7 bases, leaving 12 bases between them. The CDR3 region is CASSYEGWREQYF. The CDR3 nucleotides read TGTGCCAGCAGTTACGAAGGCTGGAGGGAGCAGTACTTC.

The V and J genes are TRBV7-9 and TRBJ2-7; D perhaps matches TRBD1 (5 bases). Germline lookup yields CDR1 SEHNR and CDR2 FQNEAQ (reference sequence). This CDR3 is built from 11 residues. Trimming stripped 3 bases from V and 8 bases from J, with 8 bases between. Written as DNA, the CDR3 is TGTGCCAGCAGCTTGCAGGGCCAGCAGTACTTC. Amino acid sequence: CASSLQGQQYF.

The chain combines TRBV19 with TRBJ2-7; 7 nucleotides line up with TRBD1. There are 13 residues in the CDR3. Germline V lookup: CDR1 LNHDA, CDR2 SQIVND (reference sequence). V gave up 3 bases and J gave up 6 bases; unmatched junction bases: 5. This chain's CDR3 is CASSMGQGVEQYF. The CDR3 bases are TGTGCCAGTAGTATGGGGCAGGGGGTCGAGCAGTACTTC.

This rearrangement joins TRBV4-2 to TRBJ1-1; D gene unclear. Germline V gives CDR1 LGHNA, CDR2 YNFKEQ. The CDR3 has 14 residues. V dropped 0 bases and J dropped 1 base, with 6 bases sitting between them. The CDR3 sequence: CASSQDPQNTEAFF. The CDR3 DNA is TGTGCCAGCAGCCAAGATCCCCAGAACACTGAAGCTTTCTTT.

V and J are TRBV27 and TRBJ2-3; 8 nucleotides match TRBD2. V trimming: 4 bases; J trimming: 1 base; junction bases outside the gene matches: 4. The CDR3 has 15 residues. CDR1 is MNHEY and CDR2 is SMNVEV in the germline V gene (reference sequence). The CDR3 sequence is CASSSYSGGTDTQYF. The CDR3 nucleotides are TGTGCCAGCAGTTCATATAGCGGGGGCACAGATACGCAGTATTTT.

The chain links TRBV5-1 to TRBJ1-1; the D is unclear. The CDR3 length is 13 residues. V dropped 2 bases and J dropped 1 base, with 6 bases sitting between them. CDR1 and CDR2 (germline): SGHRS, YFSETQ. The DNA of the CDR3 is TGCGCCAGCAGCTTTTCAGGGAACACTGAAGCTTTCTTT. As protein: CASSFSGNTEAFF.

The chain has TRBV19 and TRBJ1-3; 8 bases line up with TRBD1. Unmatched junction bases numbered 5, after V lost 6 bases and J lost 1 base. The CDR3 is 15 residues long. CDR1 and CDR2 from the germline V gene are LNHDA and SQIVND (reference sequence). CDR3 DNA: TGTGCCAGTAGGACAGGGGTTGGATCTGGAAACACCATATATTTT. Its protein product is CASRTGVGSGNTIYF.

The gene calls are TRBV30 and TRBJ2-3, with D unclear. V was shortened by 3 bases and J by 1 base, with 14 bases between the two germline ends. The CDR3 totals 15 residues. CDR1 and CDR2 (germline): GTSNPN, SVGIG (reference sequence). CDR3 nucleotide sequence: TGTGCCTGGAGCGATCCTAATCCCCGCACAGATACGCAGTATTTT. This translates into CAWSDPNPRTDTQYF.

This clone was counted once. The CDR3 spells CATAKTSGYEQYF. The CDR3 DNA reads TGTGCCACGGCTAAGACTAGCGGCTACGAGCAGTACTTC. The V and J genes are TRBV10-3 and TRBJ2-7, with TRBD2 matching 9 bases. Germline V gene lookup returns CDR1 ENHRY and CDR2 SYGVKD. This CDR3 has 13 residues. Trimming removed 10 bases from V and 3 bases from J; junction bases left unmatched: 7.

The V and J genes are TRBV5-5 and TRBJ2-7; perhaps TRBD1 as D (7 bases). The CDR3 runs 15 residues. Trimming shortened V by 4 bases and J by 1 base, and 15 bases separated the two germline ends. The germline V gene encodes CDR1 SGHKS and CDR2 YYEKEE (reference sequence). The CDR3 protein is CASSPGGQLSYEQYF. Written as DNA, the CDR3 is TGTGCCAGCAGCCCCGGGGGACAGTTATCCTACGAGCAGTACTTC.

The rearrangement links TRBV19 to TRBJ1-2; TRBD1 matches at 7 bases. The junction had 3 bases not matched to a gene; V was cut back by 1 base and J by 4 bases. CDR3 length equals 14 residues. CDR1 and CDR2 from the germline V gene are LNHDA and SQIVND (reference sequence). This CDR3 is CASSIGTGVYGYTF. The CDR3 DNA sequence: TGTGCCAGTAGTATAGGCACAGGGGTCTATGGCTACACCTTC.

This chain joins TRBV6-5 and TRBJ2-7, with 8 bases matching TRBD1. This CDR3 contains 14 residues. Germline CDR1 MNHEY, CDR2 SVGAGI. J lost 2 bases, V lost 8 bases, and 8 bases had no gene match. Here the CDR3 reads CASSGTGRTYEQYF. CDR3 bases: TGTGCCAGCTCGGGGACAGGCCGCACCTACGAGCAGTACTTC.

In its sample, this clone was seen once. This chain connects TRBV5-6 to TRBJ2-7; TRBD1 aligns across 10 bases. Per germline, CDR1 SGHDT and CDR2 YYEEEE. This CDR3 is built from 17 residues. Trimming at V came to 4 bases and at J to 7 bases, leaving 17 bases not matched to a gene. For the CDR3, the DNA is TGTGCCAGCAGCACCCGACAGGGGGCCTATGCTACGATTGAGCAGTACTTC. It yields the protein CASSTRQGAYATIEQYF.

This rearrangement joins TRBV19 to TRBJ2-7; a weak D match, TRBD2 (6 bases). CDR1 LNHDA and CDR2 SQIVND come from the germline V gene (reference sequence). The CDR3 has 16 residues. The V and J ends lost 5 bases and 3 bases respectively, with 20 bases between them. CDR3 amino acids: CASSPRKGGFLYEQYF. CDR3 nucleotides: TGTGCCAGTAGTCCCCGTAAGGGAGGCTTCCTCTACGAGCAGTACTTC.

In this sample, this clone turned up once. The chain has TRBV3-1 (or the pseudogene TRBV3-2) and TRBJ2-3; D possibly corresponds to TRBD1 (6 bases). This CDR3 is 16 amino acids long. The V end lost 0 bases, the J end lost 2 bases, and 12 bases lay between the germline ends. The germline V gene has CDR1 LGHDT and CDR2 YNNKEL (reference sequence). In nucleotides, the CDR3 is TGTGCCAGCAGCCAAGATTCCGGGACACACACAGATACGCAGTATTTT. Its translation is CASSQDSGTHTDTQYF.